What follows are 23 T cell receptor beta chains derived from one specimen sequenced in a study of T cell repertoires in cytomegalovirus infection. TCRdb reprocessed the reads with MiXCR, giving one entry per CDR3 protein. The sample yields roughly 720,000 distinct CDR3 sequences, 35% seen once. Sequencing input: PBMCs. The receptor source for this set is a human donor in good health (CMV status not recorded). Some clones in this sample may be carry-over from other donors' samples.

This clonotype was picked up many times. This chain uses TRBV7-2 with TRBJ2-3, with D unresolved. The CDR3 covers 14 residues. CDR1 SGHTA and CDR2 FQGNSA come from the germline V gene. V lost 1 base, J lost 2 bases, and 7 bases lay in between. CDR3 sequence reads: CASSLDTNTDTQYF. The CDR3 DNA reads as TGTGCCAGCAGCTTAGACACTAACACAGATACGCAGTATTTT.

The chain carries TRBV28 and TRBJ2-5; 9 bases are a match to TRBD2. Unmatched junction bases numbered 5, after V lost 5 bases and J lost 7 bases. The CDR3 length is 13 residues. Germline CDR1 and CDR2: MDHEN and SYDVKM. The CDR3 is CASSGTSFGTQYF. The DNA of the CDR3 is TGTGCCAGCAGTGGGACTAGCTTTGGGACCCAGTACTTC.

This clonotype was observed at least ten times. V gene TRBV28 combines with J gene TRBJ1-1; D is uncertain. The CDR3 contains 13 residues. Trimming cost V 2 bases and J 0 bases, with 4 bases left between them. CDR1 and CDR2 (germline): MDHEN, SYDVKM. CDR3 nucleotide sequence: TGTGCCAGCAGTTTACTAGTGAACACTGAAGCTTTCTTT. Protein: CASSLLVNTEAFF.

About this clonotype: Being one base from a much bigger clone, this may be a read error. The V and J genes are TRBV7-6 and TRBJ2-7; D may be TRBD2 (5 bases). This CDR3 has 19 amino acids. Per germline, CDR1 SGHVS and CDR2 FNYEAQ. Trimming stripped 5 bases from V and 6 bases from J, with 32 bases between. The CDR3 bases are TGTGCCAGCAGCAGCAGAGGGCGGATCAGCGTGAACCGCACCTCCGAGCAGTACTTC. It codes for CASSSRGRISVNRTSEQYF.

This clonotype was seen a few times. This sequence joins TRBV7-4 and TRBJ1-1, with D perhaps matching TRBD1 (6 bases). Germline V gene data show CDR1 as SGHVT and CDR2 as SQSDAQ. This CDR3 contains 17 residues. V shed 5 bases and J shed 2 bases, with 21 bases lying between them. CDR3 protein: CASSRILDRAENTEAFF. In DNA, the CDR3 is TGTGCCAGCAGCCGGATTCTGGACAGAGCGGAAAACACTGAAGCTTTCTTT.

The rearrangement joins TRBV10-3 to TRBJ1-2; D call uncertain. Looked up from germline, CDR1 is ENHRY and CDR2 is SYGVKD. The V end was cut by 3 bases, the J end by 5 bases, with 7 bases between. The CDR3 sequence is 12 residues long. The CDR3 loop is CAISDPGYGYTF. In DNA form, the CDR3 reads TGTGCCATCAGTGACCCGGGTTATGGCTACACCTTC.

The J gene is TRBJ2-5, the V gene TRBV12-3 or TRBV12-4, with 8 bases matching TRBD2. The CDR3 length is 14 residues. V shed 10 bases, J shed 2 bases, and the junction held 9 bases outside the gene matches. The CDR3 DNA reads as TGTGCCACTGGTAGCGGGGTGATTCAAGAGACCCAGTACTTC. Its translation is CATGSGVIQETQYF.

This rearrangement joins TRBV6-1 to TRBJ2-7; 11 nucleotides line up with TRBD1. The CDR3 has 15 amino acids. CDR1 and CDR2 from the germline V gene are MNHNS and SASEGT. V shed 7 bases, J shed 5 bases, and the junction held 10 bases outside the gene matches. CDR3 nucleotide sequence: TGTGCCAGCATCCAAGGCGGGACAGGGGGGAACGAGCAGTACTTC. Its translation is CASIQGGTGGNEQYF.

In its sample, this clonotype was seen many times. This chain joins TRBV28 and TRBJ1-1, with D unresolved. V was trimmed by 5 bases and J by 1 base, leaving 2 bases between them. The CDR3 totals 11 residues. Germline values: CDR1 MDHEN, CDR2 SYDVKM. The CDR3 sequence is CASSENTEAFF. CDR3 nucleotides: TGTGCCAGCAGTGAGAACACTGAAGCTTTCTTT.

This clonotype was observed a handful of times. The genes are TRBV7-9 and TRBJ1-1; D not resolved. The V gene's germline CDR1 is SEHNR and CDR2 FQNEAQ (reference sequence). V lost 4 bases to trimming and J lost 7 bases, with 10 bases between them. The CDR3 has 12 residues. The CDR3: CASSSPRVEAFF. The CDR3 nucleotides read TGTGCCAGCAGCTCTCCTAGAGTTGAAGCTTTCTTT.

The J gene is TRBJ2-7, the V gene TRBV10-3; D may match TRBD1 or TRBD2 (5 bases each). Germline V gene sequence: CDR1 ENHRY, CDR2 SYGVKD. The CDR3 consists of 14 residues. Trimming cost V 0 bases and J 4 bases, with 10 bases left between them. As DNA, the CDR3 is TGTGCCATCAGTGAGTCTCCGGGACCGTACGAGCAGTACTTC. Protein sequence: CAISESPGPYEQYF.

The V and J genes are TRBV18 and TRBJ2-2, with 10 positions matching TRBD1. After removal of 5 bases from V and 1 base from J, the junction contained 7 bases not matched to a gene. Germline CDR1 KGHSH, CDR2 LQKENI. The CDR3 covers 17 residues. The CDR3 region has the DNA TGTGCCAGCTCAAACGACAGGGGGCTCGGGAACACCGGGGAGCTGTTTTTT. Translation gives CASSNDRGLGNTGELFF.

This clonotype was counted between two and nine times. The chain is built from TRBV6-1 and TRBJ2-5; 7 bases fit TRBD1. V was pared by 6 bases and J by 4 bases, with 5 bases of the junction left unmatched. The CDR3 sequence is 13 residues long. The V gene's germline CDR1 is MNHNS and CDR2 SASEGT. CDR3 sequence: CASRQTGLETQYF. As DNA, the CDR3 is TGTGCCAGCAGACAGACAGGGTTAGAGACCCAGTACTTC.

This clonotype was observed a few times. This rearrangement joins TRBV6-5 to TRBJ2-5, with D perhaps TRBD1 or TRBD2 (6 bases each). Germline V gene data show CDR1 as MNHEY and CDR2 as SVGAGI. The CDR3 runs to 15 residues. Trimming removed 2 bases from V and 2 bases from J, with 12 bases in between. CDR3 sequence reads: CASSYGGREQETQYF. The DNA for the CDR3 is TGTGCCAGCAGTTACGGGGGGCGGGAACAAGAGACCCAGTACTTC.

The rearrangement links TRBV4-1 to TRBJ2-7; 8 positions match TRBD1. CDR3 length equals 16 residues. The J segment lost 5 bases and the V segment lost 0 bases, leaving 9 bases of the junction unmatched. Germline CDR1 and CDR2: MGHRA and YSYEKL. CDR3 region: CASSQDRTGRADEQYF. CDR3 nucleotides: TGCGCCAGCAGCCAAGACAGGACAGGGAGAGCGGACGAGCAGTACTTC.

This clonotype has more than one count but fewer than ten. CDR3 protein: CASSPWSLSAGNTIYF. CDR3 bases: TGTGCCAGCAGTCCGTGGTCTCTATCGGCTGGAAACACCATATATTTT. This chain joins TRBV12-3 or TRBV12-4 and TRBJ1-3; D not certain. The CDR3 is 16 amino acids. V was cut by 5 bases and J by 2 bases, with 16 bases left in between.

This clonotype was picked up one time. Given a much more abundant clone one base away, this may be a read error. The chain is built from TRBV7-8 and TRBJ1-1; unclear D gene. CDR3 length: 14 amino acids. The V gene's germline CDR1 is SGHVS and CDR2 FQNEAQ. CDR3 coding DNA: TGTGCCAGCAGCCCCATCGTGGCGGGCACTGAATCTTTCTTT. Amino acid sequence: CASSPIVAGTESFF.

The chain employs TRBV7-2 and TRBJ2-5; TRBD1 or TRBD2 may be the D gene (5 bases each). The CDR3 sequence is 19 residues long. Germline assignment: CDR1 SGHTA and CDR2 FQGNSA. The V and J ends lost 1 base and 4 bases respectively, with 25 bases between them. CDR3 nucleotides: TGTGCCAGCAGCTTAGTAGGGACCGGGAACCCCCCCAGGTTAGAGACCCAGTACTTC. It yields the protein CASSLVGTGNPPRLETQYF.

Remarks on this clonotype: An end of the junction differs from the germline gene, which may be a read error. The J gene is TRBJ2-1, the V gene TRBV28; 15 nucleotides match TRBD2. The germline V gene has CDR1 MDHEN and CDR2 SYDVKM. This CDR3 is 16 amino acids long. The CDR3 region is CASRLGLAGGYNEPVF. The CDR3 DNA reads TGTGCCAGCAGGTTAGGACTAGCGGGAGGGTACAATGAGCCGGTCTTC.

J is TRBJ2-7 and V is TRBV24-1; 8 bases are a match to TRBD2. V lost 1 base and J lost 7; bases outside the gene matches: 8. Germline assignment: CDR1 KGHDR and CDR2 SFDVKD. The CDR3 extends over 15 amino acids. CDR3 residues: CATSDFAAGVWEQYF. DNA for the CDR3: TGTGCCACCAGTGATTTTGCAGCGGGAGTCTGGGAGCAGTACTTC.

The J gene is TRBJ2-7, the V gene TRBV3-1; 7 positions agree with TRBD2. CDR3 length equals 16 residues. The V segment lost 2 bases and the J segment 1 base; nucleotides outside the gene matches: 8. CDR1 is LGHDT, CDR2 YNNKEL, per germline (reference sequence). The CDR3 protein is CASSQPPGLGSYEQYF. Here the CDR3 DNA reads TGTGCCAGCAGCCAACCCCCCGGACTAGGGTCCTACGAGCAGTACTTC.

This clonotype has a handful of counts. The chain links TRBV11-2 to TRBJ2-5; 9 bases line up with TRBD1. Germline lookup yields CDR1 SGHAT and CDR2 FQNNGV. This CDR3 region has 16 residues. The J segment lost 5 bases and the V segment lost 1 base, leaving 8 bases of the junction unmatched. CDR3 loop: CASSLVGTGQRETQYF. The CDR3 nucleotides read TGTGCCAGCAGCTTAGTGGGGACAGGGCAACGGGAGACCCAGTACTTC.

The rearrangement joins TRBV18 to TRBJ2-4; D is uncertain. This CDR3 region has 16 residues. The germline V gene encodes CDR1 KGHSH and CDR2 LQKENI. V dropped 6 bases and J dropped 0 bases, with 15 bases sitting between them. CDR3 sequence: CASSSPELLAKNIQYF. DNA for the CDR3: TGTGCCAGCTCTTCCCCGGAACTTTTAGCCAAAAACATTCAGTACTTC. Variable domain in full (rest from reference TRBV18 and TRBJ2-4): NAGVMQNPRHLVRRRGQEARLRCSPMKGHSHVYWYRQLPEEGLKFMVYLQKENIIDESGMPKERFSAEFPKEGPSILRIQQVVRGDSAAYFCASSSPELLAKNIQYFGAGTRLSVL.